This TCR beta chain was identified in a study of OX40 agonist ivuxolimab in advanced cancers. The method was immunoSEQ multiplex PCR; TCRdb's version includes in-frame clones alone and lacks a portion of them. The sample holds 70,000 or so clones, 80% to 95% seen once. In this sample, this clone turned up a few times. The sequence was collected from an adult with an advanced solid tumor such as melanoma, head and neck, liver or kidney cancer. The material was CD4+ or CD8+ T cells sorted from blood, obtained in a trial of the OX40 agonist ivuxolimab.

The CDR3: CASRRLAQREDIQYF. The CDR3 DNA sequence: TGTGCCAGCAGGAGACTAGCCCAGCGAGAGGACATTCAGTACTTC. The chain links TRBV2 to TRBJ2-4, with 7 bases aligning to TRBD2. CDR3 length: 15 residues. Germline V CDR1 and CDR2: SNHLY, FYNNEI. With 6 bases clipped from V and 8 bases from J, the junction kept 13 bases outside the gene matches.